These T cell receptor beta chains were read from a single sample in a study of neurological immune-mediated disorders. TCRdb fed the 5' RACE reads into MiXCR, producing one record per CDR3 protein. The data show some 54,000 distinct CDR3 sequences, roughly a tenth seen once. Sequenced material: PBMCs. The receptor set was obtained from a male donor with HTLV-1-associated myelopathy (HAM/TSP). The CDR3 runs from the conserved cysteine through the conserved F or W. The order of the fields is CDR3 DNA, CDR3 protein, V gene, D gene, clone size, J gene. A D gene is named only where the DNA matches it firmly. The listing skips clone size in some rows; elsewhere it reads once, few, many or a size class.

DNA: TGCAGCGTAATGGTCCGACAGGGCTATGGCTACACCTTC
CDR3: CSVMVRQGYGYTF
V: TRBV29-1
D: TRBD1
size: few
J: TRBJ1-2

DNA: TGTGCCAGCTCACCACAGGGGAGGAGCACTGAAGCTTTCTTT
CDR3: CASSPQGRSTEAFF
V: TRBV18
D: NA
size: few
J: TRBJ1-1

DNA: TGTGCCAGCAGCTTCCTTGGCAGGCTCACCGGGGAGCTGTTTTTT
CDR3: CASSFLGRLTGELFF
V: TRBV7-2
D: NA
size: many
J: TRBJ2-2

DNA: TGTGCCAGCCAGGGATCATCCTCGAACACCGGGGAGCTGTTTTTT
CDR3: CASQGSSSNTGELFF
V: TRBV6-1
D: NA
size: many
J: TRBJ2-2

DNA: TGTGCCAGCAGTGGACAGGGGGCATGGAACATTCAGTACTTC
CDR3: CASSGQGAWNIQYF
V: TRBV6-1
D: TRBD1
size: many
J: TRBJ2-4

DNA: TGTGCCACCAGCAGAGATAAATCCAGGGGAGGCGAGCAGTACTTC
CDR3: CATSRDKSRGGEQYF
V: TRBV15
D: NA
size: many
J: TRBJ2-7

DNA: TGTGCCAGCAGCTTAGAACCGGGACTAGCATCCTACGAGCAGTACTTC
CDR3: CASSLEPGLASYEQYF
V: TRBV7-8
D: TRBD2
size: many
J: TRBJ2-7

DNA: TGTGCCAGCAGCGTGACAGCGAACACTGAAGCTTTCTTT
CDR3: CASSVTANTEAFF
V: TRBV7-9
D: NA
size: many
J: TRBJ1-1

DNA: TGCGCCAGCAGCCAAACGCAGGGCCACGAGCAGTACTTC
CDR3: CASSQTQGHEQYF
V: TRBV5-1
D: NA
size: many
J: TRBJ2-7

DNA: TGTGCCACCAGCAGAGATCGCGGACAGGTCCGTCAGCCCCAGCATTTT
CDR3: CATSRDRGQVRQPQHF
V: TRBV15
D: TRBD1
size: many
J: TRBJ1-5

DNA: TGTGCCAGCAGCCAAACAGGACAGCTTGGCTTTGGGGAGCTGTTTTTT
CDR3: CASSQTGQLGFGELFF
V: TRBV12-3/TRBV12-4
D: NA
size: many
J: TRBJ2-2

DNA: TGCGCCAGCAGGGATGGAGCGTACAGAACAGATAGGCAGTATTTT
CDR3: CASRDGAYRTDRQYF
V: TRBV5-1
D: NA
size: NA
J: TRBJ2-3

DNA: TGTGCCAGCAGCTACACCAGGAACAATGAGCAGTTCTTC
CDR3: CASSYTRNNEQFF
V: TRBV5-1
D: NA
size: once
J: TRBJ2-1

DNA: TGTGCCAGCAGCTACAAAATATACACGGGGACTAGCACAGATACGCAGTATTTT
CDR3: CASSYKIYTGTSTDTQYF
V: TRBV11-2
D: NA
size: many
J: TRBJ2-3

DNA: TGTGCCAGCAGTTCGCTAACTGGAAACACCATATATTTT
CDR3: CASSSLTGNTIYF
V: TRBV12-3/TRBV12-4
D: NA
size: many
J: TRBJ1-3

DNA: TGTGCCAGCAGCCGCACTAGCGGGGGATCAGATACGCAGTATTTT
CDR3: CASSRTSGGSDTQYF
V: TRBV7-2
D: TRBD2
size: many
J: TRBJ2-3

DNA: TGCAGCGTCCGAGTTGATGGCTACACCTTC
CDR3: CSVRVDGYTF
V: TRBV29-1
D: NA
size: many
J: TRBJ1-2

DNA: TGTGCCAGCAGCCAACCGGGAATGGGGCTGCGCACAGATACGCAGTATTTT
CDR3: CASSQPGMGLRTDTQYF
V: TRBV5-6
D: NA
size: many
J: TRBJ2-3

DNA: TGTGCCAGCAGCCCGAGGACAGGGGGCGAGTACGAGCAGTACTTC
CDR3: CASSPRTGGEYEQYF
V: TRBV7-2
D: TRBD1
size: many
J: TRBJ2-7

DNA: TGCGCCAGCAGCCCCACGGGATTTGACAGGGGTCATCAGCCCCAGCATTTT
CDR3: CASSPTGFDRGHQPQHF
V: TRBV5-1
D: TRBD1
size: many
J: TRBJ1-5

DNA: TGTGCCAGCAGTGCCGGGACTAGCGGGGTCTGGGAGCAGTTCTTC
CDR3: CASSAGTSGVWEQFF
V: TRBV2
D: TRBD2
size: many
J: TRBJ2-1

DNA: TGTGCCAGCAGTCTCGAGACAAGGGACACTGAAGCTTTCTTT
CDR3: CASSLETRDTEAFF
V: TRBV12-3/TRBV12-4
D: NA
size: NA
J: TRBJ1-1

DNA: TGTGCCAGCAGCTTAAGACTCTACGAGCAGTACTTC
CDR3: CASSLRLYEQYF
V: TRBV7-8
D: NA
size: NA
J: TRBJ2-7

DNA: TGCGCCAGGGGTGACTTAGCCCATGAGCAGTTCTTC
CDR3: CARGDLAHEQFF
V: TRBV5-1
D: NA
size: NA
J: TRBJ2-1

DNA: TGCGCCAGCAGCCAAGATCGGGGACCGTTTCCCACCCGCTCCTATAATTCACCCCTCCACTTT
CDR3: CASSQDRGPFPTRSYNSPLHF
V: TRBV4-3
D: NA
size: many
J: TRBJ1-6

DNA: TGTGCCAGCAACCCAGGGGGCGCGGGCACTGAAGCTTTCTTT
CDR3: CASNPGGAGTEAFF
V: TRBV11-3
D: TRBD1
size: NA
J: TRBJ1-1

DNA: TGTGCCAGCACCCAGGACGCAGGAGGCAATCAGCCCCAGCATTTT
CDR3: CASTQDAGGNQPQHF
V: TRBV7-6
D: NA
size: NA
J: TRBJ1-5

DNA: TGCAGTGCTCCGGACCGGAACAGGGCAAATCAGCCCCAGCATTTT
CDR3: CSAPDRNRANQPQHF
V: TRBV20-1
D: NA
size: many
J: TRBJ1-5

DNA: TGCAGTGCTAGAGAGGGTAGGGATATATCGAACACTGAAGATTTCTTT
CDR3: CSAREGRDISNTEDFF
V: TRBV20-1
D: NA
size: NA
J: TRBJ1-1

DNA: TGTGCCAGCAGTTTTGGGACAGGGCCCTACGAGCAGTACTTC
CDR3: CASSFGTGPYEQYF
V: TRBV27
D: TRBD1
size: many
J: TRBJ2-7

DNA: TGCGCCAGCAGCTTGGAGGCCTCTGGAAACACCATATATTTT
CDR3: CASSLEASGNTIYF
V: TRBV5-1
D: NA
size: many
J: TRBJ1-3

DNA: TGTGCCAGCAGCTTACATGTAGGGGACTTTAATTCACCCCTCCACTTT
CDR3: CASSLHVGDFNSPLHF
V: TRBV7-6
D: NA
size: many
J: TRBJ1-6

DNA: TGTGCCAGCAGCTTAGGGGGACAGGGGGCACGGTCCTATGGCTACACCTTC
CDR3: CASSLGGQGARSYGYTF
V: TRBV28
D: TRBD1
size: many
J: TRBJ1-2

DNA: TGTGCCAGCAGTGAATTGAGTTCCTACGAGCAGTACTTC
CDR3: CASSELSSYEQYF
V: TRBV25-1
D: NA
size: many
J: TRBJ2-7

DNA: TGTGCCAGCAGCCAAGACTATGGGCAGTTCTTC
CDR3: CASSQDYGQFF
V: TRBV7-9
D: NA
size: many
J: TRBJ2-1

DNA: TGTGCCAGCTCACCACCACTCACTGAGGGTGGCTACACCTTC
CDR3: CASSPPLTEGGYTF
V: TRBV18
D: NA
size: many
J: TRBJ1-2

DNA: TGTGCCAGCACCCTTCGGACCGCTTCCGAGCAGTACTTC
CDR3: CASTLRTASEQYF
V: TRBV7-2
D: NA
size: many
J: TRBJ2-7

DNA: TGCGCCAGCAGCTTGGGGGGTTCGCAGTATTTT
CDR3: CASSLGGSQYF
V: TRBV5-1
D: NA
size: many
J: TRBJ2-3

DNA: TGTGCCAGCAGCTTAACACTCACCGGGGAGCTGTTTTTT
CDR3: CASSLTLTGELFF
V: TRBV7-3
D: NA
size: few
J: TRBJ2-2

DNA: TGTGCCAGCAGTTTACCTGGTAATCAGCCCCAGCATTTT
CDR3: CASSLPGNQPQHF
V: TRBV28
D: NA
size: many
J: TRBJ1-5

DNA: TGCGCCAGCAGCGCGGGCGGGGGGAACTATGGCTACACCTTC
CDR3: CASSAGGGNYGYTF
V: TRBV5-1
D: NA
size: many
J: TRBJ1-2

DNA: TGTGCCAGCAGTCTCCGGGACGGCGAGGTCACAGATACGCAGTATTTT
CDR3: CASSLRDGEVTDTQYF
V: TRBV12-3/TRBV12-4
D: NA
size: many
J: TRBJ2-3

DNA: TGTGCCACACAGACAGGGTCTGGGGCCAACGTCCTGACTTTC
CDR3: CATQTGSGANVLTF
V: TRBV10-3
D: TRBD1
size: many
J: TRBJ2-6

DNA: TGTGCCACCAAATGGGGAATCGGACAGGGCACAACGAACACCGGGGAGCTGTTTTTT
CDR3: CATKWGIGQGTTNTGELFF
V: TRBV6-5
D: TRBD1
size: NA
J: TRBJ2-2

DNA: TGTGCCAGCACCAAATCCGGGACAGTTTATGGCGAGCAGTACTTC
CDR3: CASTKSGTVYGEQYF
V: TRBV5-4
D: TRBD1
size: few
J: TRBJ2-7